This TCR beta chain derives from a study of cytomegalovirus exposure and HLA in healthy donors. Overall study results and limits: Cytomegalovirus association was assigned to 170 or so TCR beta chains.

With 60 Vbeta and 13 Jbeta primers, the PCR was carried out. Data came from immunoSEQ multiplex PCR; TCRdb stores just in-frame clones and leaves some out. The sample has approximately 260,000 clones, approximately 84% seen once. The germline V gene has CDR1 LNHDA and CDR2 SQIVND (reference sequence). V dropped 5 bases and J dropped 9; count of bases not matched to a gene: 5. The length of the CDR3 is 13 residues. For this clone: Antigen: not known.

The rearrangement links TRBV19 to TRBJ2-1; 9 nucleotides align to TRBD1. The clonotype was recovered from a middle-aged woman in good health and CMV-seropositive. The material sequenced was PBMCs. The CDR3 sequence is CASSSTGGGEQFF. CDR3 nucleotides: TGTGCCAGTAGTTCGACAGGGGGAGGTGAGCAGTTCTTC.